This T cell receptor (beta chain) was recovered during a study of control samples from healthy donors and cancer patients. Libraries were prepared by immunoSEQ multiplex PCR; TCRdb keeps only in-frame clonotypes and omits some of them. The data hold 30,000 to 40,000 clones, with around 93% observed a single time. This clone was picked up a small number of times. The CDR3 has 13 residues. V gave up 6 bases and J gave up 6 bases; unmatched junction bases: 2. Material: PBMCs. The chain is built from TRBV12-3 or TRBV12-4 and TRBJ1-1; 12 bases agree with TRBD1. The receptor was isolated from a man between 35 and 55 years old with colorectal cancer. The CDR3 sequence is CASRGQGAAEAFF. The CDR3, as DNA: TGTGCCAGCAGGGGACAGGGGGCGGCTGAAGCTTTCTTT.